One and the same sample provided the 15 T cell receptor beta chains below, sequenced in a study of T cell repertoires in cytomegalovirus infection. TCRdb called the reads again in MiXCR, with one record for every CDR3 protein. The sample shows around 450,000 distinct CDR3 sequences, roughly 30% of them seen only once. Sequencing was done on a sample of PBMCs. The receptor source for this set is a human donor in good health (CMV status not recorded). Some clones in this sample may be carry-over from other donors' samples.

This clonotype occurred a few times. The chain couples TRBV6-2 or TRBV6-3 to TRBJ2-7; D not resolved. V lost 4 bases and J 3 bases, leaving 19 bases between the germline ends. CDR3 length equals 16 residues. The germline CDR1 and CDR2 sequences are MNHEY and SVGEGT. The CDR3 sequence is CASSFRPGREYYEQYF. CDR3 DNA: TGTGCCAGCAGTTTTCGACCGGGCCGCGAATACTACGAGCAGTACTTC.

The J gene is TRBJ1-3, the V gene TRBV6-1; D gene ambiguous. There are 14 residues in the CDR3. Germline V gene data show CDR1 as MNHNS and CDR2 as SASEGT. V was clipped by 1 base and J by 6 bases, with 10 bases between them. In DNA, the CDR3 is TGTGCCAGCAGTGAAGATGGACCGGTAAACACCATATATTTT. It codes for CASSEDGPVNTIYF.

This clonotype was seen a few times. The chain has TRBV5-6 and TRBJ1-5; D not resolved. The CDR3 length is 14 residues. CDR1 is SGHDT and CDR2 is YYEEEE in the germline V gene. The V end was cut by 0 bases, the J end by 4 bases, with 8 bases between. CDR3: CASSLVSENQPQHF. CDR3 sequence (DNA): TGTGCCAGCAGCTTGGTAAGCGAGAATCAGCCCCAGCATTTT.

With respect to this clonotype: Since no conserved phenylalanine or tryptophan closes the CDR3, a read error is the likely cause. V gene TRBV2 combines with J gene TRBJ2-7, with 7 bases that match TRBD1. V lost 4 bases to trimming and J lost 3 bases; unmatched junction nucleotides: 3. This CDR3 spans 13 amino acids. CDR1 and CDR2 (germline): SNHLY, FYNNEI. CDR3 loop: CASSGGQLYEQYL. The CDR3 coding sequence is TGTGCCAGCAGTGGGGGACAGCTCTACGAGCAGTACTTA.

Only one count was recorded for this clonotype. The chain employs TRBV20-1 and TRBJ2-5, with TRBD2 identical over 13 bases. J was trimmed by 3 bases and V by 6 bases; bases with no gene match: 13. CDR1 DFQATT and CDR2 SNEGSKA come from the germline V gene (reference sequence). The CDR3 has 17 residues. The CDR3 protein is CSASPLAGGPSKETQYF. CDR3 nucleotide sequence: TGCAGTGCCTCACCACTAGCGGGGGGGCCCTCGAAAGAGACCCAGTACTTC.

This chain uses TRBV15 with TRBJ1-4; 7 bases line up with TRBD1. V shed 5 bases, J shed 5 bases, and the junction held 5 bases outside the gene matches. In germline, CDR1 is LNHNV, CDR2 YYDKDF (reference sequence). The CDR3 loop spans 14 amino acids. In DNA, the CDR3 is TGTGCCACCAGCCGCGGGACAGCAAATGAAAAACTGTTTTTT. This translates into CATSRGTANEKLFF.

This chain connects TRBV29-1 to TRBJ1-1; 12 bases match TRBD1. Germline V gene sequence: CDR1 SQVTM, CDR2 ANQGSEA. The CDR3 covers 13 residues. J was trimmed by 4 bases and V by 7 bases; bases with no gene match: 4. The CDR3 sequence: CSAWDRGLTEAFF. The CDR3 DNA is TGCAGCGCTTGGGACAGGGGGCTCACTGAAGCTTTCTTT.

This chain uses TRBV2 with TRBJ1-5; D not resolved. V was pared by 2 bases and J by 2 bases, with 13 bases between. The V gene's germline CDR1 is SNHLY and CDR2 FYNNEI. The CDR3 is 16 residues long. CDR3 amino acids: CASSEIRSKGNQPQHF. CDR3 sequence (DNA): TGTGCCAGCAGTGAAATACGATCCAAGGGCAATCAGCCCCAGCATTTT.

This chain joins TRBV5-1 and TRBJ2-1; unclear D gene. V lost 5 bases and J lost 5, with 14 bases in between. The CDR3 has 14 amino acids. The germline CDR1 and CDR2 sequences are SGHRS and YFSETQ. The CDR3: CASSLRSVDNEQFF. The CDR3 nucleotides read TGCGCCAGCAGTCTACGGTCCGTCGACAATGAGCAGTTCTTC.

J is TRBJ1-4 and V is TRBV28; no clear D gene. V lost 5 bases and J 7 bases, leaving 11 bases between the germline ends. The CDR3 extends over 13 amino acids. Germline V gene data show CDR1 as MDHEN and CDR2 as SYDVKM. The CDR3 region has the DNA TGTGCCAGCAGTCCTCAGCGGGGTGAAAAACTGTTTTTT. Translated: CASSPQRGEKLFF.

This clonotype showed up just a few times. CDR3 coding DNA: TGTGCCAGTAGCCCCTGGGTGATTAACACTGAAGCTTTCTTT. Its protein is CASSPWVINTEAFF. V is TRBV19 and J is TRBJ1-1; D gene ambiguous. CDR3 length: 14 amino acids. Germline CDR1 reads LNHDA; CDR2 reads SQIVND (reference sequence). Trimming stripped 6 bases from V and 2 bases from J, with 13 bases between.

The chain is built from TRBV20-1 and TRBJ2-3; 11 bases match TRBD2. The CDR3 consists of 17 residues. The V segment lost 1 base and the J segment 2 bases; nucleotides outside the gene matches: 8. The germline gives CDR1 DFQATT, CDR2 SNEGSKA (reference sequence). CDR3 sequence: CSARGVLAGDNTDTQYF. The CDR3 region has the DNA TGCAGTGCTAGAGGAGTACTAGCGGGGGACAACACAGATACGCAGTATTTT.

Regarding this clonotype: One end of the junction is discordant with germline, which a read error may explain. This sequence joins TRBV20-1 and TRBJ1-4, with D uncertain. This CDR3 spans 13 amino acids. Germline loops: CDR1 DFQATT, CDR2 SNEGSKA (reference sequence). The CDR3 reads CCARTATLEKLFF. The CDR3 nucleotides are TGCTGTGCTCGAACCGCTACGCTTGAAAAACTGTTTTTT.

As for this clonotype: A read error may account for a junction end that differs from germline. The CDR3 DNA is TGTGCCAGAAGCTTGGACAGGGAGGGCAATCAGCCCCAGCATTTT. Encoded protein: CARSLDREGNQPQHF. This rearrangement joins TRBV5-6 to TRBJ1-5; 8 bases line up with TRBD1. CDR1 and CDR2 from the germline V gene are SGHDT and YYEEEE. This CDR3 spans 15 amino acids.

The sample holds a few counts of this clonotype. V gene TRBV20-1 combines with J gene TRBJ1-1; the match to TRBD1 covers 8 bases. Unmatched junction bases numbered 7, after V lost 6 bases and J lost 4 bases. From germline, CDR1 is DFQATT and CDR2 SNEGSKA (reference sequence). This CDR3 contains 13 residues. Here the CDR3 reads CSAPDREFTEAFF. DNA of the CDR3: TGCAGTGCCCCGGACAGGGAATTCACTGAAGCTTTCTTT.